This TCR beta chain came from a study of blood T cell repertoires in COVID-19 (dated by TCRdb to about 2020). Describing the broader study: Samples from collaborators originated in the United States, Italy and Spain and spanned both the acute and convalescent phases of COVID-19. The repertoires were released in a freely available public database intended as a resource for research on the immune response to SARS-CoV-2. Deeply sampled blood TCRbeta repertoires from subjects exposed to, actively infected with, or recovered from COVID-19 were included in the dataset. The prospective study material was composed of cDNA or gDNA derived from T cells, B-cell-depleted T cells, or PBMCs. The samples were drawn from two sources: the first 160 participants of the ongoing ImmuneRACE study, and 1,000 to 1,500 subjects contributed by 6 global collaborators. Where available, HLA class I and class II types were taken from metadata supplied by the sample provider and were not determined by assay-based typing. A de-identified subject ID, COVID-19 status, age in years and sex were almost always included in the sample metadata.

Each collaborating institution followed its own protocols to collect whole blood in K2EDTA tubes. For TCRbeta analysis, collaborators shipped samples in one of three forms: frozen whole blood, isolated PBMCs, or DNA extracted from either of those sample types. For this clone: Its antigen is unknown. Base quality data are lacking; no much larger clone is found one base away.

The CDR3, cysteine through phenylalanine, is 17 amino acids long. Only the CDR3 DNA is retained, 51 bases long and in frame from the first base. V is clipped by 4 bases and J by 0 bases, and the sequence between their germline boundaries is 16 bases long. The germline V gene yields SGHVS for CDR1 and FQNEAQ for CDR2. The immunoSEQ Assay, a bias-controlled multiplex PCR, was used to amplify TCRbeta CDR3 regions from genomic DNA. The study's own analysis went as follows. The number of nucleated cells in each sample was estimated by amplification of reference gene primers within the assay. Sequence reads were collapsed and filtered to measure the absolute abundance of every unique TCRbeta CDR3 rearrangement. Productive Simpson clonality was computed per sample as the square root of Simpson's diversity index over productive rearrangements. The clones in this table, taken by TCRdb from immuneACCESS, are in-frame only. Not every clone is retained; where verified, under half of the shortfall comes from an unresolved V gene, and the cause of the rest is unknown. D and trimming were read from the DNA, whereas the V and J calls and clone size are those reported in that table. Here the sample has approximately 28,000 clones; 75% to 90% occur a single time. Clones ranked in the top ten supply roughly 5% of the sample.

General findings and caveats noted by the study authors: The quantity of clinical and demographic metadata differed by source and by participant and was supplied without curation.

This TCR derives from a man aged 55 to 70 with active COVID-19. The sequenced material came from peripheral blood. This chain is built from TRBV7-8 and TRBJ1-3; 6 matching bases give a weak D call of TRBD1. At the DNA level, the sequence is TGTGCCAGCAGCTCAAGGGGGGGGACTTCCTCTGGAAACACCATATATTTT. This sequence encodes CASSSRGGTSSGNTIYF.